The clone carrying this TCR beta chain was seen at least ten times. The antigen is unknown. Trimming cost V 3 bases and J 2 bases, with 5 bases left between them. The CDR3 extends over 13 amino acids. In germline, CDR1 is KGHSH, CDR2 LQKENI. The source of the sample is a study of early T cells in non-severe SARS-CoV-2 infection. Study-level information: The sequenced material was bulk RNA from unsorted whole blood, and its chains were unpaired.

Broader study findings: The matching step, a VDJdb search, favored anti-spike CD8 responses and missed private and CD4 specificities.

Researchers attached unique molecular identifiers to individual cDNA molecules. TCRdb passed the 5' RACE reads through MiXCR, listing each CDR3 protein once. The table includes approximately 60,000 distinct CDR3 sequences, around 12% detected once. The receptor was isolated from an adult who was a healthcare worker with PCR-confirmed SARS-CoV-2 infection or an uninfected control (not recorded which). V gene TRBV18 combines with J gene TRBJ1-5; D remains unclear. Material for sequencing was whole blood. DNA of the CDR3: TGTGCCAGCTCACCGGCGGGCAATCAGCCCCAGCATTTT. It is translated as CASSPAGNQPQHF.